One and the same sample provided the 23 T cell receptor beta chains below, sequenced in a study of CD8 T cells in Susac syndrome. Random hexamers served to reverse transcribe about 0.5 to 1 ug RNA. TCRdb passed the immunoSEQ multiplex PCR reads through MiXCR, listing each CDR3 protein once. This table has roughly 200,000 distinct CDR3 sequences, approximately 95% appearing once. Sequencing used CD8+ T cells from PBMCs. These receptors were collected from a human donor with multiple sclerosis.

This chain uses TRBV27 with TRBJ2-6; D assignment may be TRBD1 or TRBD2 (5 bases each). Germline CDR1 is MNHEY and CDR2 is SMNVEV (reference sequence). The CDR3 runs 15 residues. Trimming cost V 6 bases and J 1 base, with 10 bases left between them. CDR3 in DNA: TGTGCCAGCAGACCGGGACGGTCTGGGGCCAACGTCCTGACTTTC. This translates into CASRPGRSGANVLTF.

The CDR3 loop reads CASNGARAGTDTQYF. Here the CDR3 DNA reads TGTGCCAGCAATGGGGCCAGGGCGGGCACAGATACGCAGTATTTT. The chain has TRBV3-1 and TRBJ2-3; maybe TRBD1 (5 bases). The CDR3 consists of 15 residues. V dropped 7 bases and J dropped 1 base, with 15 bases sitting between them. CDR1 and CDR2 from the germline V gene are LGHDT and YNNKEL (reference sequence).

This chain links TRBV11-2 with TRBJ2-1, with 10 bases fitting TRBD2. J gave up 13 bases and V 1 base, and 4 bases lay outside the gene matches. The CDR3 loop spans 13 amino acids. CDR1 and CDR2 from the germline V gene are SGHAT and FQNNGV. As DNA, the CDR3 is TGTGCCAGCAGCTTAGTTGCTAGCGGGAGACAGTTCTTC. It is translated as CASSLVASGRQFF.

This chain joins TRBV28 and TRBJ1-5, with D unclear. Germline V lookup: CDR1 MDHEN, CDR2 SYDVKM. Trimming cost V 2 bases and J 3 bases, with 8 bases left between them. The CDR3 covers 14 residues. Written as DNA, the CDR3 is TGTGCCAGCAGTTTACTACACGACAATCAGCCCCAGCATTTT. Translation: CASSLLHDNQPQHF.

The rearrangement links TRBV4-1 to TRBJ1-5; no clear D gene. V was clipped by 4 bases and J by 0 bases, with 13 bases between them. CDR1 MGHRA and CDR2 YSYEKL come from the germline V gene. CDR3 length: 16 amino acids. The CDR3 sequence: CASSLNSGLSNQPQHF. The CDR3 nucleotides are TGCGCCAGCAGCCTGAATAGTGGCCTTAGCAATCAGCCCCAGCATTTT.

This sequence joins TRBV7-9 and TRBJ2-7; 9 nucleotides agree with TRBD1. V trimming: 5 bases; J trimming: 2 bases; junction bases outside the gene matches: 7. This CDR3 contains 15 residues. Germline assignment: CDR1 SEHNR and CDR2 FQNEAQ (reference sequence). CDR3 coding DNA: TGTGCCAGCAGCGCCCGGGACAGGGTAACCTACGAGCAGTACTTC. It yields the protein CASSARDRVTYEQYF.

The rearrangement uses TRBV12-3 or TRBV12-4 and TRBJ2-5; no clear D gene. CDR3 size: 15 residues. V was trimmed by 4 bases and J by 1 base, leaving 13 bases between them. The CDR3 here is CASSSLVPVQETQYF. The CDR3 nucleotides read TGTGCCAGCAGTTCCTTAGTCCCCGTCCAAGAGACCCAGTACTTC.

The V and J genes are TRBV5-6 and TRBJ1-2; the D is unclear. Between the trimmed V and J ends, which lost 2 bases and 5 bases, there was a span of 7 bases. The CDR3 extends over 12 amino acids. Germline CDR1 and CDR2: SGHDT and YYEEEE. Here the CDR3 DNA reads TGTGCCAGCAGCTTAAGGAGTTATGGCTACACCTTC. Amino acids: CASSLRSYGYTF.

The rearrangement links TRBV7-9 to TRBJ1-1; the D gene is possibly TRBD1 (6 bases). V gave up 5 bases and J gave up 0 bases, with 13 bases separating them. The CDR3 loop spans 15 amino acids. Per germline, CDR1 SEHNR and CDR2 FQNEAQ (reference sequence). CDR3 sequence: CASSPMTGMNTEAFF. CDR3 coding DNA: TGTGCCAGCAGCCCAATGACAGGCATGAACACTGAAGCTTTCTTT.

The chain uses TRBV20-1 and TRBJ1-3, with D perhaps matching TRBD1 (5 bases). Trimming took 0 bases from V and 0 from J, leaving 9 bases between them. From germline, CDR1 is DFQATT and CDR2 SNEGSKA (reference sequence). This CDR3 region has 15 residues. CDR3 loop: CSARDGRGSGNTIYF. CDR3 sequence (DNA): TGCAGTGCTAGAGACGGGAGGGGCTCTGGAAACACCATATATTTT.

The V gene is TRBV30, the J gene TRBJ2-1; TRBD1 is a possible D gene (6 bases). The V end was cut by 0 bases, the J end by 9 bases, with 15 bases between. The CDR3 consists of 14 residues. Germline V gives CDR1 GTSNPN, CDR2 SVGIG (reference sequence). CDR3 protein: CAWSVLGASGEQFF. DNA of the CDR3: TGTGCCTGGAGTGTTCTGGGGGCTTCGGGTGAGCAGTTCTTC.

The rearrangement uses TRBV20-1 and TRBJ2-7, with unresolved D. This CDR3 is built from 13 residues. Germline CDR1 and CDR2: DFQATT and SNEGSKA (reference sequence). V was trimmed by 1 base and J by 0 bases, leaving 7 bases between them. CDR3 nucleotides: TGCAGTGCTAGAGGGCAGATCTCCTACGAGCAGTACTTC. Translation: CSARGQISYEQYF.

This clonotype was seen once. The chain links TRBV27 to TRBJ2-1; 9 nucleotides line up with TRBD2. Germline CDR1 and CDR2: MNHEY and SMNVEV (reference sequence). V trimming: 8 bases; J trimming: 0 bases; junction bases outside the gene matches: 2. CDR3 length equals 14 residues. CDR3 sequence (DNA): TGTGCCAGCCAAGCGGGAGGCTCCTACAATGAGCAGTTCTTC. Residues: CASQAGGSYNEQFF.

CDR3 sequence reads: CSVGLSGRQKPYEQYF. The CDR3 DNA reads TGCAGCGTTGGTCTTTCAGGACGCCAAAAACCCTACGAGCAGTACTTC. The rearrangement links TRBV29-1 to TRBJ2-7; D gene uncertain. V lost 4 bases and J 2 bases, leaving 21 bases between the germline ends. Looked up from germline, CDR1 is SQVTM and CDR2 is ANQGSEA. The CDR3 covers 16 residues.

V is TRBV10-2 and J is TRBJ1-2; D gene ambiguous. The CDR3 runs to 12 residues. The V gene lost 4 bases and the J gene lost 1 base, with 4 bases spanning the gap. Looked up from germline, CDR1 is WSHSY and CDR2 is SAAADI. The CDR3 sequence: CASSGLNYGYTF. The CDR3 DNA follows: TGCGCCAGCAGTGGGCTTAACTATGGCTACACCTTC.

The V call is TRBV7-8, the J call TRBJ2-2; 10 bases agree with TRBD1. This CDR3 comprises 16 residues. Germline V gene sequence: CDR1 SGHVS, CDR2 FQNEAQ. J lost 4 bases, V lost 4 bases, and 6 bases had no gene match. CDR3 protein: CASSSSRTGGTGELFF. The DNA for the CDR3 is TGTGCCAGCAGCTCCTCGAGGACAGGGGGCACCGGGGAGCTGTTTTTT.

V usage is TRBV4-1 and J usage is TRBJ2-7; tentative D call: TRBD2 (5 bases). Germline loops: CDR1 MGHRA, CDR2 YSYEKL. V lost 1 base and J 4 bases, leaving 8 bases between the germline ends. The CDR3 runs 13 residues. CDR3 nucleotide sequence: TGCGCCAGCAGCCAAGGACTACGTTACGAGCAGTACTTC. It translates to CASSQGLRYEQYF.

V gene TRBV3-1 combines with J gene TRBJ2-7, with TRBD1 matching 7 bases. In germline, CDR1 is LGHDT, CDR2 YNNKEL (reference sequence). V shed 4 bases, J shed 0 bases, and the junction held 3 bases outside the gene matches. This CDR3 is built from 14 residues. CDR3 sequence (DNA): TGTGCCAGCAGCCGCCGACAGGGCTCCTACGAGCAGTACTTC. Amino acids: CASSRRQGSYEQYF.

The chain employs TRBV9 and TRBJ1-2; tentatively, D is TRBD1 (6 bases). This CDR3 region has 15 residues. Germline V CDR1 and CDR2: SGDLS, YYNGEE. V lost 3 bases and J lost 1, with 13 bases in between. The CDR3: CASSGGKGGNYGYTF. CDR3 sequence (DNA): TGTGCCAGCAGCGGGGGAAAAGGGGGTAACTATGGCTACACCTTC.

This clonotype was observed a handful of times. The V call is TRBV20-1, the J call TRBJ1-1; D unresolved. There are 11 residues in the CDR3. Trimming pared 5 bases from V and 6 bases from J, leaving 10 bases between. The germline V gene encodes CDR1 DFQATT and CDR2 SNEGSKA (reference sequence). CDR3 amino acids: CSARKTSEAFF. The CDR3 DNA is TGCAGTGCTCGGAAGACTTCTGAAGCTTTCTTT.

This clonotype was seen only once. This chain's CDR3 is CASSRAGGARTPLHF. DNA for the CDR3: TGTGCCAGCAGCCGTGCCGGGGGAGCCAGGACACCCCTCCACTTT. The J gene is TRBJ1-6, the V gene TRBV13; D perhaps matches TRBD1 (5 bases). From germline, CDR1 is PRHDT and CDR2 FYEKMQ (reference sequence). This CDR3 is 15 amino acids long. V was shortened by 5 bases and J by 11 bases, with 19 bases between the two germline ends.

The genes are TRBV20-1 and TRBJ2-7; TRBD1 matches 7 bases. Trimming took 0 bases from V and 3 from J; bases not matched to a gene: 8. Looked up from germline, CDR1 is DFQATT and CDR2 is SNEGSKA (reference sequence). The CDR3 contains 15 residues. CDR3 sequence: CSARDRDSPLYEQYF. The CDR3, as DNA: TGCAGTGCTAGAGATCGGGACAGTCCCCTCTACGAGCAGTACTTC.

The CDR3 protein is CASSPNRLALPYEQYF. The CDR3 DNA sequence: TGTGCCAGCAGTCCCAATAGACTAGCTCTACCCTACGAGCAGTACTTC. V usage is TRBV6-6 and J usage is TRBJ2-7; 7 bases are shared with TRBD2. V shed 5 bases and J 2 bases; nucleotides not matched to a gene: 12. CDR1 is MNHNY, CDR2 SVGAGI, per germline (reference sequence). This CDR3 is 16 amino acids long.